The TCR beta chain described here comes from a study of T cell responses to AZD1222 COVID-19 vaccine. From germline, CDR1 is SNHLY and CDR2 FYNNEI. CDR3 length: 10 amino acids. V dropped 9 bases and J dropped 7 bases, with 9 bases sitting between them. As for this clone: Its specificity is not known.

Using immunoSEQ multiplex PCR, the repertoire was profiled, and TCRdb retains in-frame clones only, with some absent. The profile shows about 200,000 clones, 93% of them singletons. General study results and limits: Only a handful of people who got AZD1222 tested seropositive at baseline.

V usage is TRBV2 and J usage is TRBJ1-2; no firm D call. The sample in question was peripheral blood, obtained 28 days after the second AZD1222 dose. The sequence was collected from an adult who received the AZD1222 COVID-19 vaccine. CDR3: CARDDAGYTF. CDR3 sequence (DNA): TGTGCCAGGGACGACGCTGGCTACACCTTC.